Sequencing of this T cell receptor (beta chain) was carried out in a study of blood T cell repertoires in COVID-19. Study overall: T cells, B-cell-depleted T cells, or PBMCs supplied cDNA or gDNA.

Sequencing used immunoSEQ multiplex PCR; TCRdb keeps in-frame clones, though not all of them. The table has about 260,000 clones, approximately 88% seen once; the top ten hold 10%. The CDR3 has 15 amino acids. Germline V gene data show CDR1 as MNHEY and CDR2 as SVGEGT. Trimming stripped 2 bases from V and 10 bases from J, with 15 bases between. The TCR originated in a woman in her seventies with COVID-19, enrolled during active disease. The chain links TRBV6-2 or TRBV6-3 to TRBJ1-6; no clear D. Material: peripheral blood. The CDR3 DNA reads as TGTGCCAGCAGTTACGTCGGGGAAGTAGGCTCACCCCTCCACTTT. This sequence encodes CASSYVGEVGSPLHF.